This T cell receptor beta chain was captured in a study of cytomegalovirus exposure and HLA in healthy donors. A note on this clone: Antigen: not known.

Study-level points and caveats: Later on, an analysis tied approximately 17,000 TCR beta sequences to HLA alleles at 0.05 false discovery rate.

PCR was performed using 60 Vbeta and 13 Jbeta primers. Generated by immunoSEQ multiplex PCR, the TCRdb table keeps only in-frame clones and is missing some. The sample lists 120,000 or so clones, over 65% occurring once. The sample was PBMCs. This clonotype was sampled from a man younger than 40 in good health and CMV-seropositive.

The chain's CDR3 is CASSLGGTEFEQYF. CDR3 DNA sequence: TGTGCCAGCAGTTTAGGGGGGACAGAGTTCGAGCAGTACTTC. The genes are TRBV28 and TRBJ2-7; TRBD1 is a possible D gene (7 bases). V was trimmed by 2 bases and J by 6 bases, leaving 14 bases between them. The CDR3 spans 14 residues. The germline gives CDR1 MDHEN, CDR2 SYDVKM.